The 5 T cell receptor beta chains below were found in one sample sequenced in a study of OX40 agonist ivuxolimab in advanced cancers. Generated by immunoSEQ multiplex PCR, the TCRdb table keeps only in-frame clones and is missing some. The repertoire holds 70,000 or so clones, with 65% to 85% as singletons. The sequences come from CD4+ or CD8+ T cells sorted from blood, collected in a trial of the OX40 agonist ivuxolimab. Source of these receptors: an adult with an advanced solid tumor such as melanoma, head and neck, liver or kidney cancer.

This clone has only one observation. The V call is TRBV6-1, the J call TRBJ1-4, with unresolved D. Trimming took off 1 base at V and 0 bases at J, with 9 bases between the two ends. Germline V gene sequence: CDR1 MNHNS, CDR2 SASEGT. This CDR3 contains 16 residues. As DNA, the CDR3 is TGTGCCAGCAGTGAAGTGGGTCTTTCAACTAATGAAAAACTGTTTTTT. This encodes CASSEVGLSTNEKLFF.

The chain is built from TRBV11-2 and TRBJ1-1, with TRBD1 matching over 7 bases. Germline V lookup: CDR1 SGHAT, CDR2 FQNNGV. The CDR3 is made up of 15 amino acids. The J segment lost 1 base and the V segment lost 5 bases, leaving 7 bases of the junction unmatched. DNA of the CDR3: TGTGCCAGCAGCCTCCGACAGGGAAAGAACACTGAAGCTTTCTTT. It translates to CASSLRQGKNTEAFF.

This clone was detected once. The chain is built from TRBV18 and TRBJ1-1, with 8 nucleotides matching TRBD1. V lost 5 bases and J lost 4; bases outside the gene matches: 9. The germline V gene encodes CDR1 KGHSH and CDR2 LQKENI. The CDR3 has 15 amino acids. CDR3 sequence: CASSYRQGASTEAFF. The CDR3 nucleotides read TGTGCCAGCTCATACCGGCAGGGGGCAAGCACTGAAGCTTTCTTT.

V and J are TRBV9 and TRBJ2-5, with D unresolved. With 0 bases removed from V and 4 bases from J, the gap between germline ends came to 7 bases. Germline V gene sequence: CDR1 SGDLS, CDR2 YYNGEE. The CDR3 runs 13 residues. The CDR3 here is CASSVGGAETQYF. CDR3 nucleotide sequence: TGTGCCAGCAGCGTAGGTGGAGCAGAGACCCAGTACTTC.

This clone was observed a single time. The rearrangement joins TRBV28 to TRBJ1-4, with D perhaps TRBD1 (5 bases). The CDR3 contains 13 residues. Trimming removed 2 bases from V and 11 bases from J, with 12 bases in between. From germline, CDR1 is MDHEN and CDR2 SYDVKM. CDR3 loop: CASSLPDRLKLFF. The CDR3 DNA is TGTGCCAGCAGTTTACCCGACAGATTGAAACTGTTTTTT.